This paragraph covers one T cell receptor (beta chain) sequence. The antigen is unknown. This sample stems from a study of cytomegalovirus exposure and HLA in healthy donors. Study conclusions and caveats: Analysis performed later found over 15,000 TCR beta sequences associated with HLA alleles at 0.05 false discovery rate. Reports showed the classifier diagnosing cytomegalovirus status with high specificity and sensitivity. The authors enumerated around 150 TCR beta chains as linked to cytomegalovirus.

Vbeta (60) and Jbeta (13) primers were used in the PCR. Generated by immunoSEQ multiplex PCR, the TCRdb table keeps only in-frame clones and is missing some. Found here are 130,000 to 150,000 clones, around four fifths of them singletons; the top ten hold around 3.2%. Input material: PBMCs. This receptor was taken from a female donor in good health and CMV-seronegative.

The CDR3: CASSVGTSGKNIQYF. The CDR3 coding sequence is TGTGCCAGCAGCGTAGGGACTAGCGGTAAAAACATTCAGTACTTC. The chain combines TRBV9 with TRBJ2-4, with 10 bases lining up with TRBD2. Germline values: CDR1 SGDLS, CDR2 YYNGEE. The CDR3 runs 15 residues. V was pared by 0 bases and J by 4 bases, with 1 base of the junction left unmatched.